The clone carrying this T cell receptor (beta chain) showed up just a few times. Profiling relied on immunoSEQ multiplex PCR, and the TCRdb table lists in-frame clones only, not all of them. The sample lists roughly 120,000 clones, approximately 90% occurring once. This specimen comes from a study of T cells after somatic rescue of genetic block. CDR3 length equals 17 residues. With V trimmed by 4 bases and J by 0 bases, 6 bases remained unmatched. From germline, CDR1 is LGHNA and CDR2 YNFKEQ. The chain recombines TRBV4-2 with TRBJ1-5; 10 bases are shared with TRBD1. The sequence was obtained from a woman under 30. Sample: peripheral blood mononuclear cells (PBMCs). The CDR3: CASSRGTGANSNQPQHF. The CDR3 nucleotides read TGTGCCAGCAGCCGAGGGACAGGGGCCAATAGCAATCAGCCCCAGCATTTT.